Listed below are T cell receptor beta chains from one sample, sequenced in a study of cytomegalovirus exposure and HLA in healthy donors. Generated by immunoSEQ multiplex PCR, the TCRdb table keeps only in-frame clones and is missing some. The sample contains fewer than 150,000 clones, 74% of which appear only once. The specimen was PBMCs. These receptors were collected from a woman aged 45-65 years in good health and CMV-seropositive. Both conserved end residues are part of each CDR3. A D gene is named only where the DNA matches it firmly.

d_gene,v_gene,CDR3aa
.,TRBV4-1,CASSLPSAGGNYGYTF
.,TRBV25-1,CASSPSETQYF
TRBD2,TRBV10-3,CAISGGGLQETQYF
TRBD2,TRBV6-5,CASTTSGGADTQYF
.,TRBV30,CAWSASRIGQNNQPQHF
TRBD1,TRBV18,CASSPGTGVWNEKLFF
.,TRBV12-5,CASGRGQPGADTQYF
.,TRBV6-6,CASSLEETQYF
TRBD1,TRBV25-1,CASSDDRGSYEQYF
TRBD2,TRBV11-2,CASSLLASGGDTQYF
TRBD1,TRBV7-6,CASSLVSGGETQYF
TRBD1,TRBV5-4,CASRGSDRVTYGYTF
.,TRBV6-5,CASSLGSGDTQYF
TRBD1,TRBV7-9,CASSPGTVFNSPLHF
.,TRBV10-3,CAISERTSNTEAFF
TRBD1,TRBV19,CASSPDRAGRWNQPQHF
TRBD1,TRBV28,CASSFRDSLNEQYF
.,TRBV29-1,CSAPLTGGHDEQFF
TRBD1,TRBV19,CASSIGRRQGAYEQYF
.,TRBV6-1,CACAALRDTPEAFF